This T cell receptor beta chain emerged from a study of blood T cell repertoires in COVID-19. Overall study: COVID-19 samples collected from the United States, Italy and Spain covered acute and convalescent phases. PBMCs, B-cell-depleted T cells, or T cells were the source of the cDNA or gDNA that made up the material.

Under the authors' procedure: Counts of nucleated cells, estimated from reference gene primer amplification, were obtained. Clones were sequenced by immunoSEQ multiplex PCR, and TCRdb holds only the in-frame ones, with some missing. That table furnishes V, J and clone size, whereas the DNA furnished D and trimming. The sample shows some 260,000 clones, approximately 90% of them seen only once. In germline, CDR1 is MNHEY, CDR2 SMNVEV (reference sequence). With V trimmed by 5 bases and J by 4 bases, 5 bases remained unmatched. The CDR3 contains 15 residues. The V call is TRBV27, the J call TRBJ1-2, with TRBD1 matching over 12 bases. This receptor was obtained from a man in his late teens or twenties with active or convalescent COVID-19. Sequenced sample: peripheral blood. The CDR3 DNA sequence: TGTGCCAGCAGTATAGGGACAGGGGGCTTCTATGGCTACACCTTC. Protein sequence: CASSIGTGGFYGYTF.